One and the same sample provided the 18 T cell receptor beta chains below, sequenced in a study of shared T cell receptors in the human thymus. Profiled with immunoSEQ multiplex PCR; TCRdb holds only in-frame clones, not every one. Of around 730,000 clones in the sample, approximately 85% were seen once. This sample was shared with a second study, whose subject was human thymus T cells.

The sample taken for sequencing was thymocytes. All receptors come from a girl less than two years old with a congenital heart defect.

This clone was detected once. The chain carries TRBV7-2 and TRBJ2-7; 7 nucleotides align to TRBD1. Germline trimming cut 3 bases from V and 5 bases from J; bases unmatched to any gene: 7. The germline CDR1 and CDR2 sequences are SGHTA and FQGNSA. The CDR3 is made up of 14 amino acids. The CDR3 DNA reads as TGTGCCAGCAGCTTTGCTGCGACAGGGCACGAGCAGTACTTC. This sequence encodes CASSFAATGHEQYF.

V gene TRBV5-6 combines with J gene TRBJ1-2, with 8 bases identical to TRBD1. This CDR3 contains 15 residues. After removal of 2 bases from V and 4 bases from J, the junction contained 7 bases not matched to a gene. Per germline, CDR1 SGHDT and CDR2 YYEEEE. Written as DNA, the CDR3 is TGTGCCAGCAGCTTTGGGACAGGATGGATCTATGGCTACACCTTC. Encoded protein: CASSFGTGWIYGYTF.

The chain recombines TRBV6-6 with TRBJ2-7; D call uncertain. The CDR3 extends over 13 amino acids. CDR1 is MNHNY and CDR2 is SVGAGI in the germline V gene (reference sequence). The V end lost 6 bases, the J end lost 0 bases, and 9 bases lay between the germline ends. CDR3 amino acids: CASRPGISYEQYF. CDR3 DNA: TGTGCCAGCAGACCGGGTATCTCCTACGAGCAGTACTTC.

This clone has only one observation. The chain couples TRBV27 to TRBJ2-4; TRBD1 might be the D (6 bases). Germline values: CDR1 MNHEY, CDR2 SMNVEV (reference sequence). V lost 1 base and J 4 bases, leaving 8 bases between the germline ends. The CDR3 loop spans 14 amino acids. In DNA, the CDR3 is TGTGCCAGCAGTTTATACAGGGAGAAAAACATTCAGTACTTC. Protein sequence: CASSLYREKNIQYF.

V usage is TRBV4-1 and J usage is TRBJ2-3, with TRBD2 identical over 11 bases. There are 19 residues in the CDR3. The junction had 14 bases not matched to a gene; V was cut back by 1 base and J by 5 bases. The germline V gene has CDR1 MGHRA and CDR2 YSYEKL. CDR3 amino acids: CASSQGDPTSGGLGDTQYF. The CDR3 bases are TGCGCCAGCAGCCAAGGTGATCCAACTAGCGGGGGTTTGGGAGATACGCAGTATTTT.

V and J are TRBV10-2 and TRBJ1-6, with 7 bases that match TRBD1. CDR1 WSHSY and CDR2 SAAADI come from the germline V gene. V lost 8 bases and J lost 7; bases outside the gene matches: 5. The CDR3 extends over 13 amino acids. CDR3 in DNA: TGCGCCAGCCGGGACAGCCAAAATTCACCCCTCCACTTT. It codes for CASRDSQNSPLHF.

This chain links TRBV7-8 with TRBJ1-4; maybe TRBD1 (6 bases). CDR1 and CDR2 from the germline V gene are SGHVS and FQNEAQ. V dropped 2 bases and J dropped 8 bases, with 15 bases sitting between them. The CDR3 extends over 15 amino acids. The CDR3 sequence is CASSLKGHPSEKLFF. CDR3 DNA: TGTGCCAGCAGCTTAAAGGGACACCCAAGCGAAAAACTGTTTTTT.

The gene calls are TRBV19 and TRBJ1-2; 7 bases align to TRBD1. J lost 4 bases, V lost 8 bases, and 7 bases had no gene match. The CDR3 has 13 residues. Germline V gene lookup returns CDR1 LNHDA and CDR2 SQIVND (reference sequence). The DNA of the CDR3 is TGTGCCAGTTCCAGGGGGGATTTCTATGGCTACACCTTC. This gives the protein CASSRGDFYGYTF.

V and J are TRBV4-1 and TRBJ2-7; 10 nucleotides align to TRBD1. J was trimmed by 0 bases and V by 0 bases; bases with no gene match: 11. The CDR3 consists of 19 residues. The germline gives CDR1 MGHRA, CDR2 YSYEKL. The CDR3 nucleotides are TGCGCCAGCAGCCAAGAAGGTTTGTCCGGGACAGGGGACTCCTACGAGCAGTACTTC. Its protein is CASSQEGLSGTGDSYEQYF.

CDR3 coding DNA: TGTGCCAGCAGCCCGGGGGACAGGAGGAACACCGGGGAGCTGTTTTTT. Residues: CASSPGDRRNTGELFF. This rearrangement joins TRBV5-6 to TRBJ2-2, with 8 bases aligning to TRBD1. Losses at the gene ends were 4 bases for V and 1 base for J; bases not matched to a gene: 6. Germline CDR1 SGHDT, CDR2 YYEEEE. The CDR3 runs 16 residues.

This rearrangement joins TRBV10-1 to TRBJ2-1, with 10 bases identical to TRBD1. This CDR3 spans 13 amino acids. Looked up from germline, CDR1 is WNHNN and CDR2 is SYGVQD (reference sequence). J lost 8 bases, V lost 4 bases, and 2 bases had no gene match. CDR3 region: CASSGGTGDEQFF. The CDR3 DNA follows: TGCGCCAGCAGTGGCGGGACAGGGGATGAGCAGTTCTTC.

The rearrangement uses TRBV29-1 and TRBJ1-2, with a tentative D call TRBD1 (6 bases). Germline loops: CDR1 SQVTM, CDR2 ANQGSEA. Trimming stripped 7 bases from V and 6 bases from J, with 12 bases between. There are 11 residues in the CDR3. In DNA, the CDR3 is TGCAGCGGAGAACAGGGAAATGGCTACACCTTC. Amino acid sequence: CSGEQGNGYTF.

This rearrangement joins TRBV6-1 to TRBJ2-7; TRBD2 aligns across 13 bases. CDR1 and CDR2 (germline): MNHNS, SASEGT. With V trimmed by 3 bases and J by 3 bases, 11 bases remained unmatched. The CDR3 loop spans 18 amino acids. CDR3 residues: CASSDLTSGGTGSYEQYF. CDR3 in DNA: TGTGCCAGCAGTGACCTGACTAGCGGGGGGACAGGAAGCTACGAGCAGTACTTC.

CDR3 coding DNA: TGCGCCAGCAGCCAAGATACGACAGAATACTACGAGCAGTACTTC. It specifies CASSQDTTEYYEQYF. This chain connects TRBV4-1 to TRBJ2-7; tentatively, D is TRBD1 (5 bases). The ends were cut back, 0 bases at V and 3 bases at J, with 12 bases in the middle. This CDR3 is built from 15 residues. The germline gives CDR1 MGHRA, CDR2 YSYEKL.

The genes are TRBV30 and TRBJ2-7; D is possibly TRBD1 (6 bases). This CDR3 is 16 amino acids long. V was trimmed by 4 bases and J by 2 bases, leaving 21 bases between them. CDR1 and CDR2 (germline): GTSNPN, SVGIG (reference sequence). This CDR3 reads CAWTDRTADRPYEQYF. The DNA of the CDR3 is TGTGCCTGGACGGATCGGACTGCGGACAGACCCTACGAGCAGTACTTC.

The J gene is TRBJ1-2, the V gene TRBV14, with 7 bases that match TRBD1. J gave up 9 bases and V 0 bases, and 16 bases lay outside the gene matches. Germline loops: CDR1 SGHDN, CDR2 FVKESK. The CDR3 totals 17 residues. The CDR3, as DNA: TGTGCCAGCAGCCAAGATCGAGACAGGGTTTCTCTTACAAGCTACACCTTC. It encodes CASSQDRDRVSLTSYTF.

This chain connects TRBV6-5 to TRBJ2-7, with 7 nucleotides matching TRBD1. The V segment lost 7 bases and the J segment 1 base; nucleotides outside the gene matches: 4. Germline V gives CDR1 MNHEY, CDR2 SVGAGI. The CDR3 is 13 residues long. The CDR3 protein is CASIETGSYEQYF. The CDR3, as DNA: TGTGCCAGCATCGAGACAGGGTCCTACGAGCAGTACTTC.

The CDR3 spells CASKFGIFYGYTF. In nucleotides, the CDR3 is TGTGCCAGCAAGTTCGGGATTTTTTATGGCTACACCTTC. The V and J genes are TRBV2 and TRBJ1-2; no definite D call. Trimming pared 7 bases from V and 5 bases from J, leaving 14 bases between. Germline V gene data show CDR1 as SNHLY and CDR2 as FYNNEI. This CDR3 has 13 amino acids. Based on the CDR3 plus reference TRBV2 and TRBJ1-2, the full variable domain is EPEVTQTPSHQVTQMGQEVILRCVPISNHLYFYWYRQILGQKVEFLVSFYNNEISEKSEIFDDQFSVERPDGSNFTLKIRSTKLEDSAMYFCASKFGIFYGYTFGSGTRLTVV.